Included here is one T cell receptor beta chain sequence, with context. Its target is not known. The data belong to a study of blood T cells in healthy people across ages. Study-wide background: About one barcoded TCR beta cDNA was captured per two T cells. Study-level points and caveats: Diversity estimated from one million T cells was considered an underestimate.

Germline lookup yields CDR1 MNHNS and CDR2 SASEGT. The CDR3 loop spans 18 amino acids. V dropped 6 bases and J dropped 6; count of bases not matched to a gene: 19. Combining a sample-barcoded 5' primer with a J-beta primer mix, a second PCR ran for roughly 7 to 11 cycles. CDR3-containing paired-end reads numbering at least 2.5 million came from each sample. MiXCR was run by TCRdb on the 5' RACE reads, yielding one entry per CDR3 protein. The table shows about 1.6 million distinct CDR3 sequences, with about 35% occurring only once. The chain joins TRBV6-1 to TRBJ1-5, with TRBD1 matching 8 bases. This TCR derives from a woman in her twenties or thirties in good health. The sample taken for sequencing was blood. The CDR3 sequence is CASSHPRATGATSQPQHF. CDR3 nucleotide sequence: TGTGCCAGCAGCCACCCTAGAGCGACAGGGGCTACCAGTCAGCCCCAGCATTTT.